One sample yielded the 32 T cell receptor beta chains listed below, sequenced in a study of HIV-infected patients and healthy controls. TCRdb itself ran the 5' RACE reads through MiXCR, one entry per CDR3 protein. Altogether around 67,000 distinct CDR3 sequences are present, about a sixth being singletons, with the ten largest covering 5.5% to 7%. The sequencing input was CD4+ T cells from blood. These receptors were collected from a human donor in good health.

Only a few counts were recorded for this clonotype. The chain couples TRBV10-3 to TRBJ2-3; possibly TRBD2 for D (5 bases). The CDR3 extends over 14 amino acids. V lost 6 bases, J lost 0 bases, and 10 bases lay in between. CDR1 and CDR2 from the germline V gene are ENHRY and SYGVKD. The CDR3 DNA follows: TGTGCCATCAGACTAGACTTTAGCACAGATACGCAGTATTTT. This gives the protein CAIRLDFSTDTQYF.

The chain couples TRBV14 to TRBJ2-1; D might be TRBD2 (6 bases). The CDR3 consists of 13 residues. With 0 bases removed from V and 9 bases from J, the gap between germline ends came to 9 bases. The germline gives CDR1 SGHDN, CDR2 FVKESK. The CDR3 sequence is CASSQDWGGEQFF. In DNA, the CDR3 is TGTGCCAGCAGCCAAGACTGGGGAGGTGAGCAGTTCTTC. Full variable domain (outside the CDR3, taken from reference TRBV14 and TRBJ2-1): EAGVTQFPSHSVIEKGQTVTLRCDPISGHDNLYWYRRVMGKEIKFLLHFVKESKQDESGMPNNRFLAERTGGTYSTLKVQPAELEDSGVYFCASSQDWGGEQFFGPGTRLTVL.

The chain employs TRBV3-1 and TRBJ2-7, with 9 bases identical to TRBD2. The V gene's germline CDR1 is LGHDT and CDR2 YNNKEL (reference sequence). This CDR3 is 14 amino acids long. The J segment lost 2 bases and the V segment lost 4 bases, leaving 3 bases of the junction unmatched. The CDR3 nucleotides read TGTGCCAGCAGCCGGACTAGCGAACCCTACGAGCAGTACTTC. Translating it yields CASSRTSEPYEQYF.

The V gene is TRBV5-1, the J gene TRBJ2-5, with D hard to call. The CDR3 runs 14 residues. The germline gives CDR1 SGHRS, CDR2 YFSETQ. V was clipped by 1 base and J by 4 bases, with 11 bases between them. The CDR3 DNA reads as TGCGCCAGCAGCTTGTCGGATCGAACAGAGACCCAGTACTTC. This gives the protein CASSLSDRTETQYF. Full variable domain (remainder filled in from reference TRBV5-1 and TRBJ2-5): KAGVTQTPRYLIKTRGQQVTLSCSPISGHRSVSWYQQTPGQGLQFLFEYFSETQRNKGNFPGRFSGRQFSNSRSEMNVSTLELGDSALYLCASSLSDRTETQYFGPGTRLLVL.

This clonotype was seen ten or more times. The chain carries TRBV5-1 and TRBJ2-3, with a possible D match to TRBD2 (6 bases). From germline, CDR1 is SGHRS and CDR2 YFSETQ. V lost 2 bases and J 6 bases, leaving 22 bases between the germline ends. The CDR3 runs 17 residues. Here the CDR3 DNA reads TGCGCCAGCAGCTTACTGTCACTGGGAGGAGGAAGGGATACGCAGTATTTT. Its protein product is CASSLLSLGGGRDTQYF.

This clonotype was picked up many times. This CDR3 reads CSAREPVGVNTEAFF. The CDR3 nucleotides read TGCAGTGCTAGGGAACCCGTCGGGGTGAACACTGAAGCTTTCTTT. This rearrangement joins TRBV20-1 to TRBJ1-1, with unresolved D. The CDR3 sequence is 15 residues long. V gave up 3 bases and J gave up 0 bases, with 14 bases separating them. From germline, CDR1 is DFQATT and CDR2 SNEGSKA (reference sequence).

This clonotype was seen ten or more times. The rearrangement uses TRBV20-1 and TRBJ1-2, with TRBD1 matching 10 bases. The germline gives CDR1 DFQATT, CDR2 SNEGSKA (reference sequence). This CDR3 is 14 amino acids long. The trim removed 2 bases at V and 2 bases at J, leaving 2 bases unmatched. Here the CDR3 reads CSARSGQGNYGYTF. The CDR3 coding sequence is TGCAGTGCTAGATCGGGACAGGGGAACTATGGCTACACCTTC.

This chain links TRBV18 with TRBJ2-5; D ambiguous. CDR1 and CDR2 (germline): KGHSH, LQKENI. The length of the CDR3 is 12 residues. Trimming removed 6 bases from V and 3 bases from J, with 8 bases in between. Written as DNA, the CDR3 is TGTGCCAGCTCGACTTCGAAAGAGACCCAGTACTTC. This encodes CASSTSKETQYF.

This clonotype was counted only a few times. J is TRBJ2-1 and V is TRBV7-2; 7 bases are a match to TRBD2. Per germline, CDR1 SGHTA and CDR2 FQGNSA. With 1 base clipped from V and 0 bases from J, the junction kept 3 bases outside the gene matches. CDR3 size: 16 residues. The CDR3 is CASSLEAGVSYNEQFF. The CDR3 region has the DNA TGTGCCAGCAGCTTAGAGGCGGGGGTCTCCTACAATGAGCAGTTCTTC.

In its sample, this clonotype was seen many times. The V gene is TRBV30, the J gene TRBJ1-5, with 8 bases lining up with TRBD1. Germline V gene lookup returns CDR1 GTSNPN and CDR2 SVGIG (reference sequence). Trimming took 1 base from V and 4 from J; bases not matched to a gene: 0. This CDR3 comprises 13 residues. CDR3 coding DNA: TGTGCCTGGAGTGGACAGGGGAATCAGCCCCAGCATTTT. It codes for CAWSGQGNQPQHF.

In its sample, this clonotype was seen a few times. V usage is TRBV7-2 and J usage is TRBJ2-3; 10 nucleotides align to TRBD1. The CDR3 runs to 14 residues. CDR1 and CDR2 (germline): SGHTA, FQGNSA. J lost 3 bases, V lost 6 bases, and 3 bases had no gene match. The CDR3 DNA sequence: TGTGCCAGCAGAAGACAGGGGGCGACAGATACGCAGTATTTT. Encoded protein: CASRRQGATDTQYF.

V and J are TRBV20-1 and TRBJ2-7, with 8 positions matching TRBD2. CDR3 length: 13 amino acids. Losses at the gene ends were 5 bases for V and 7 bases for J; bases not matched to a gene: 10. The V gene's germline CDR1 is DFQATT and CDR2 SNEGSKA (reference sequence). DNA for the CDR3: TGCAGTGCTCCAGCGGGGGCCTATTCGGAGCAGTACTTC. Its translation: CSAPAGAYSEQYF.

This clonotype was detected ten times or more. The chain has TRBV20-1 and TRBJ2-4; 8 nucleotides align to TRBD1. The V gene end was trimmed by 3 bases and the J gene end by 6 bases; junction bases not matched to a gene: 19. The CDR3 has 18 residues. Germline V gene sequence: CDR1 DFQATT, CDR2 SNEGSKA (reference sequence). The CDR3 is CSASIGLGTGPLGNIQYF. The CDR3 bases are TGCAGTGCTAGTATTGGTCTCGGGACAGGCCCCCTAGGAAACATTCAGTACTTC.

This clonotype came up many times. V gene TRBV28 combines with J gene TRBJ2-2; 11 bases agree with TRBD1. The germline gives CDR1 MDHEN, CDR2 SYDVKM. There are 16 residues in the CDR3. The V gene end was trimmed by 5 bases and the J gene end by 7 bases; junction bases not matched to a gene: 9. The CDR3 region is CASSPLDRGPVGELFF. CDR3 sequence (DNA): TGTGCCAGCAGTCCTCTGGACAGGGGGCCGGTCGGGGAGCTGTTTTTT.

This rearrangement joins TRBV19 to TRBJ1-5; D gene unclear. The germline gives CDR1 LNHDA, CDR2 SQIVND (reference sequence). Trimming left V 8 bases short and J 0 bases short, with 11 bases between. The CDR3 has 14 amino acids. This CDR3 is CASDLRSSNQPQHF. The CDR3 DNA sequence: TGTGCCAGTGACCTCCGCAGTAGCAATCAGCCCCAGCATTTT.

This clonotype came up many times. The rearrangement joins TRBV4-2 to TRBJ2-5; D may be TRBD1 (5 bases). Germline V gene sequence: CDR1 LGHNA, CDR2 YNFKEQ. V was pared by 4 bases and J by 1 base, with 10 bases between. CDR3 size: 14 residues. CDR3 DNA: TGTGCCAGCAGCCCCGGACAAGCCCAAGAGACCCAGTACTTC. Protein: CASSPGQAQETQYF.

This clonotype appeared a single time. The rearrangement links TRBV29-1 to TRBJ2-7; D is undetermined. Per the germline V gene, CDR1 is SQVTM and CDR2 is ANQGSEA. CDR3 length equals 11 residues. V lost 5 bases and J 3 bases, leaving 8 bases between the germline ends. CDR3 coding DNA: TGCAGCGTTATTGCCAACTACGAGCAGTACTTC. Amino acids: CSVIANYEQYF.

This chain links TRBV20-1 with TRBJ2-7; D remains ambiguous. The V gene lost 3 bases and the J gene lost 0 bases, with 9 bases spanning the gap. The CDR3 length is 13 residues. Germline loops: CDR1 DFQATT, CDR2 SNEGSKA (reference sequence). The CDR3 DNA sequence: TGCAGTGCTAGTTCGGTCAGCTCCTACGAGCAGTACTTC. This sequence encodes CSASSVSSYEQYF.

The rearrangement links TRBV3-1 to TRBJ2-2, with 7 bases lining up with TRBD1. The CDR3 loop spans 20 amino acids. Per the germline V gene, CDR1 is LGHDT and CDR2 is YNNKEL (reference sequence). Trimming cost V 4 bases and J 1 base; bases outside gene matches: 18. The CDR3 sequence: CASSRTIGTGESKNTGELFF. The CDR3 DNA is TGTGCCAGCAGCCGTACCATAGGTACAGGGGAATCTAAGAACACCGGGGAGCTGTTTTTT. Full variable domain (outside the CDR3, taken from reference TRBV3-1 and TRBJ2-2): DTAVSQTPKYLVTQMGNDKSIKCEQNLGHDTMYWYKQDSKKFLKIMFSYNNKELIINETVPNRFSPKSPDKAHLNLHINSLELGDSAVYFCASSRTIGTGESKNTGELFFGEGSRLTVL.

Comments on this clonotype: A read error may explain this, as a much larger clone is one base away. The rearrangement links TRBV18 to TRBJ1-4; 9 bases agree with TRBD1. Germline-derived CDR1 and CDR2 are KGHSH and LQKENI. CDR3 length equals 17 residues. The CDR3 spells CVSSPPSTGGADEKLFF. CDR3 nucleotides: TGTGTCAGCTCACCACCCAGCACAGGGGGCGCCGATGAAAAACTGTTTTTT.

The chain is built from TRBV6-1 and TRBJ2-2, with D possibly being TRBD1 (5 bases). The CDR3 consists of 16 residues. Germline loops: CDR1 MNHNS, CDR2 SASEGT. V was pared by 6 bases and J by 1 base, with 15 bases between. CDR3 DNA sequence: TGTGCCAGCAGCCGGCGGCAGGGAAAGAACACCGGGGAGCTGTTTTTT. Translated: CASSRRQGKNTGELFF.

This clonotype appeared a few times. The chain couples TRBV20-1 to TRBJ2-2; D may be TRBD1 or TRBD2 (5 bases each). There are 16 residues in the CDR3. V was pared by 4 bases and J by 3 bases, with 18 bases between. The germline V gene encodes CDR1 DFQATT and CDR2 SNEGSKA (reference sequence). The CDR3: CSATEIGTDYTGELFF. The CDR3 coding sequence is TGCAGTGCTACTGAGATCGGGACGGATTACACCGGGGAGCTGTTTTTT.

This clonotype has just a few counts. The V call is TRBV19, the J call TRBJ2-3; D is uncertain. The germline CDR1 and CDR2 sequences are LNHDA and SQIVND (reference sequence). The CDR3 runs to 11 residues. Trimming removed 3 bases at V and 6 bases at J, with 4 bases between. In nucleotides, the CDR3 is TGTGCCAGTAGTATCGCCGATACGCAGTATTTT. It yields the protein CASSIADTQYF.

The rearrangement uses TRBV2 and TRBJ2-1; unclear D gene. Germline CDR1 SNHLY, CDR2 FYNNEI. V gave up 6 bases and J gave up 8 bases, with 14 bases separating them. The CDR3 runs to 13 residues. For the CDR3, the DNA is TGTGCCAGCAGGGCGGAGACTGTCGATGAGCAGTTCTTC. Encoded protein: CASRAETVDEQFF.

The chain recombines TRBV7-6 with TRBJ2-3; D unresolved. CDR1 and CDR2 (germline): SGHVS, FNYEAQ. V was pared by 6 bases and J by 4 bases, with 5 bases between. The length of the CDR3 is 11 residues. In nucleotides, the CDR3 is TGTGCCAGCAGAGTCGCAGATACGCAGTATTTT. The encoded protein is CASRVADTQYF.

In this sample, this clonotype turned up a few times. The V gene is TRBV29-1, the J gene TRBJ1-1, with D maybe TRBD1 (6 bases). CDR1 and CDR2 (germline): SQVTM, ANQGSEA. The V end was cut by 3 bases, the J end by 2 bases, with 28 bases between. The CDR3 runs to 19 residues. CDR3 protein: CSVDPRGLTQTRANTEAFF. The DNA of the CDR3 is TGCAGCGTTGATCCCAGGGGACTCACCCAGACAAGAGCCAACACTGAAGCTTTCTTT.

As concerns this clonotype: A much larger clone sits a single nucleotide away, making a read error possible. The genes are TRBV2 and TRBJ1-5, with D maybe TRBD1 (5 bases). This CDR3 has 14 residues. V was pared by 7 bases and J by 5 bases, with 15 bases between. Germline CDR1 and CDR2: SNHLY and FYNNEI. The CDR3 DNA follows: TGTGCCAGCAAGAAGAGCAGGGTCGATCAGCCCCAGCATTTT. It encodes CASKKSRVDQPQHF.

The chain is built from TRBV11-2 and TRBJ1-2; D is perhaps TRBD1 (5 bases). The germline V gene has CDR1 SGHAT and CDR2 FQNNGV. The V gene lost 3 bases and the J gene lost 8 bases, with 13 bases spanning the gap. This CDR3 region has 13 residues. CDR3 nucleotides: TGTGCCAGCAGCTTCCCCGGCAGGGACGGCTACACCTTC. It specifies CASSFPGRDGYTF.

This clonotype was recorded many times. This rearrangement joins TRBV4-2 to TRBJ2-3, with 10 bases fitting TRBD2. Germline V gene sequence: CDR1 LGHNA, CDR2 YNFKEQ. V lost 0 bases, J lost 5 bases, and 2 bases stayed unmatched. The CDR3 contains 15 residues. Here the CDR3 DNA reads TGTGCCAGCAGCCAAGAAGCGGGGGGGCTAGATACGCAGTATTTT. It yields the protein CASSQEAGGLDTQYF.

This clonotype was observed at least ten times. The chain employs TRBV20-1 and TRBJ1-5, with TRBD1 matching 8 bases. Trimming took 4 bases from V and 6 from J; bases not matched to a gene: 8. CDR1 and CDR2 (germline): DFQATT, SNEGSKA (reference sequence). The CDR3 contains 14 residues. The CDR3 here is CSANRGRLGQPQHF. The CDR3 region has the DNA TGCAGTGCTAACAGGGGGAGGTTGGGTCAGCCCCAGCATTTT.

A remark on this clonotype: One junction end disagrees with the germline gene, perhaps due to a read error. The gene calls are TRBV5-6 and TRBJ2-3; D is ambiguous. Germline CDR1 SGHDT, CDR2 YYEEEE. The CDR3 covers 16 residues. This CDR3 reads CASSLLLSFSTDMQYF. Written as DNA, the CDR3 is TGTGCCAGCAGCTTGCTTCTCTCGTTCAGCACAGATATGCAGTATTTT.

The V gene is TRBV6-2 or TRBV6-3, the J gene TRBJ2-2; TRBD1 matches 11 bases. From germline, CDR1 is MNHEY and CDR2 SVGEGT. The CDR3 consists of 15 residues. Losses at the gene ends were 6 bases for V and 6 bases for J; bases not matched to a gene: 6. The CDR3 nucleotides read TGTGCCAGCAGGCGGACAGGGGGCGGTGCCGGGGAGCTGTTTTTT. The encoded protein is CASRRTGGGAGELFF.